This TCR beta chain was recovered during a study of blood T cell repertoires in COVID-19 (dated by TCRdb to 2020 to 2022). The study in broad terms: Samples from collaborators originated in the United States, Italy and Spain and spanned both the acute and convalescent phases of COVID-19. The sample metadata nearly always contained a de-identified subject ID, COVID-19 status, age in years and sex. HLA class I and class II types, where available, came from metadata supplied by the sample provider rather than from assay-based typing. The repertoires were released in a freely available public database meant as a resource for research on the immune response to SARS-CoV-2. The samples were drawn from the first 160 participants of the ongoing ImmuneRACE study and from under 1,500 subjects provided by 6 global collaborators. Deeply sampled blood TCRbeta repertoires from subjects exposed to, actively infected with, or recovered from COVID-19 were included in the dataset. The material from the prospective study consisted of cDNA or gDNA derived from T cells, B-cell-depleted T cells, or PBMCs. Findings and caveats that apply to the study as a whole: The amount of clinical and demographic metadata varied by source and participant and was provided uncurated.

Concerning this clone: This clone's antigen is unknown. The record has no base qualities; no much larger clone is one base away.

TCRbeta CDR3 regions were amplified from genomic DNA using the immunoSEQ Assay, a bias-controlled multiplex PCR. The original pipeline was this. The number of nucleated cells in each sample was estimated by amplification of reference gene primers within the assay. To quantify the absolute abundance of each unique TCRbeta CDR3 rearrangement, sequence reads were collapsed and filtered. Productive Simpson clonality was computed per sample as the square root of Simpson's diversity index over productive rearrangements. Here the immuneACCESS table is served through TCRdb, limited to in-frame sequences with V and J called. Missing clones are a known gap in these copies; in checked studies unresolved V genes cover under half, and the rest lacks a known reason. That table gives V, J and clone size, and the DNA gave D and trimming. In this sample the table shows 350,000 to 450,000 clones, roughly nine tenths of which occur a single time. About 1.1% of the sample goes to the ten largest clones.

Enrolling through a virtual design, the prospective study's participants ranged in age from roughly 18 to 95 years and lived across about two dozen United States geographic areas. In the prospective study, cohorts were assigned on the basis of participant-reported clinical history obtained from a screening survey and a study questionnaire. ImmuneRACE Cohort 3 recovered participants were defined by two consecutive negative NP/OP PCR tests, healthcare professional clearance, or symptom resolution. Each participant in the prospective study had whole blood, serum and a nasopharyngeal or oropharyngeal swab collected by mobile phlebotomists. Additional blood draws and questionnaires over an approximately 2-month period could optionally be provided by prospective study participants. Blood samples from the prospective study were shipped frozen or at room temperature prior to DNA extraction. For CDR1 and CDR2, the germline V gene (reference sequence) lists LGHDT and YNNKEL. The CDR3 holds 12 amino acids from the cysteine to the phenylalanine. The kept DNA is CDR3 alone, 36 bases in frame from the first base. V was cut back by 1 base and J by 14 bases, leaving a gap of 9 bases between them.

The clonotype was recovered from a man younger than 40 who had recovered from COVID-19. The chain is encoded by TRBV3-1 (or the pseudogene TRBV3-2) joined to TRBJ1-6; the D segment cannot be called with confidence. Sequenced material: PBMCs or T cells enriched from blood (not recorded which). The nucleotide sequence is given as TGTGCCAGCAGCCAAGCTCCTACCTCCCTCCACTTT. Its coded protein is CASSQAPTSLHF.